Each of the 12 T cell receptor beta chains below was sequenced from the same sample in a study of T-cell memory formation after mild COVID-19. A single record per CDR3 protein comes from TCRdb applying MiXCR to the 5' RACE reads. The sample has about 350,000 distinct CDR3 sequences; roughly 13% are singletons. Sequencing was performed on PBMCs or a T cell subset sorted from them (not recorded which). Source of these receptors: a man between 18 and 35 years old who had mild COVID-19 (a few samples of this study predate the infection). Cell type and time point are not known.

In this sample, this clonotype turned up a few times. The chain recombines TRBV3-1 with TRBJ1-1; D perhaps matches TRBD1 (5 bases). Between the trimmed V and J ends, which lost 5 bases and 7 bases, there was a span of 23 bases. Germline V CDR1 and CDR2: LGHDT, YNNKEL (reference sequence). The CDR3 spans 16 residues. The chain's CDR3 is CASSSRVGMPRGEAFF. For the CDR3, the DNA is TGTGCCAGCAGCTCAAGGGTGGGGATGCCTAGGGGTGAAGCTTTCTTT. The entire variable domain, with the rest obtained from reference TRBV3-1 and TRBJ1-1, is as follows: DTAVSQTPKYLVTQMGNDKSIKCEQNLGHDTMYWYKQDSKKFLKIMFSYNNKELIINETVPNRFSPKSPDKAHLNLHINSLELGDSAVYFCASSSRVGMPRGEAFFGQGTRLTVV.

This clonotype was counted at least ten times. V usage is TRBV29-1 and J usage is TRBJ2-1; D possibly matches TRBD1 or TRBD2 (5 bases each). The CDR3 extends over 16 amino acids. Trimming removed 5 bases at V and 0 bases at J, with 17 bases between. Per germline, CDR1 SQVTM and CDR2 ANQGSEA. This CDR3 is CSVSTPRDRSYNEQFF. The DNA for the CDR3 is TGCAGCGTTTCAACTCCCCGGGACCGCTCCTACAATGAGCAGTTCTTC.

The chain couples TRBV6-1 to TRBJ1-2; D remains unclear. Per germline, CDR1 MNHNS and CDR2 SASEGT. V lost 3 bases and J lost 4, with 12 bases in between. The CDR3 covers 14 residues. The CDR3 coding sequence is TGTGCCAGCAGTGACGCTGGGCCCGGCTATGGCTACACCTTC. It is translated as CASSDAGPGYGYTF.

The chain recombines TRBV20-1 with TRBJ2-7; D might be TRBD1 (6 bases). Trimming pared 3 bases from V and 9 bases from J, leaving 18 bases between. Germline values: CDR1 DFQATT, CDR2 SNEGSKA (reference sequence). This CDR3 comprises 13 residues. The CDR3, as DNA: TGCAGTGCTAGGGGTCCCAGAGGGGGTGGGCAGTACTTC. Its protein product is CSARGPRGGGQYF.

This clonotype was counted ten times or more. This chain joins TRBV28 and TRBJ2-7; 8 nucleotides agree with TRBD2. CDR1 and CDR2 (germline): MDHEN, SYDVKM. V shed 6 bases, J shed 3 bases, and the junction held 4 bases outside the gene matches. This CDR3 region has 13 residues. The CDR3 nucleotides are TGTGCCAGCAGCGGCGGGGGGTTCTACGAGCAGTACGTC. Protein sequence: CASSGGGFYEQYV.

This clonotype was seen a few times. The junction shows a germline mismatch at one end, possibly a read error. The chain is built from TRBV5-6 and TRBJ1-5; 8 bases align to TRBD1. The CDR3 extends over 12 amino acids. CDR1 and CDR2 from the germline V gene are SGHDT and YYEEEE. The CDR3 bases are TGTGCCAGCAGCTTGGTGGGACAGGATCCCGATTTT. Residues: CASSLVGQDPDF.

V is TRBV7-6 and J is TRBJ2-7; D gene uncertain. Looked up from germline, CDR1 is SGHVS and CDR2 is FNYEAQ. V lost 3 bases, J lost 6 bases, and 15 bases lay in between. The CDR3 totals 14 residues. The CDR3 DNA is TGTGCCAGCAGCTTGGGCGAAGATCCCGCCGAGCAGTACTTC. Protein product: CASSLGEDPAEQYF.

The CDR3 is CASSYRGSQGFF. CDR3 nucleotide sequence: TGTGCCAGCAGTTACCGCGGGAGCCAAGGGTTCTTC. V gene TRBV6-2 or TRBV6-3 combines with J gene TRBJ2-1, with 7 bases fitting TRBD2. V shed 2 bases and J 15 bases; nucleotides not matched to a gene: 7. This CDR3 spans 12 amino acids. Germline-derived CDR1 and CDR2 are MNHEY and SVGEGT.

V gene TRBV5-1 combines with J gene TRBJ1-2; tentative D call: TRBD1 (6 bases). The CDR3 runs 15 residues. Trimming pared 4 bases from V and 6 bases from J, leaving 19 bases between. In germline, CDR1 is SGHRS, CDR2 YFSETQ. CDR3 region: CASSRMTGLGDGYTF. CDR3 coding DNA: TGCGCCAGCAGCCGGATGACAGGTCTCGGAGATGGCTACACCTTC.

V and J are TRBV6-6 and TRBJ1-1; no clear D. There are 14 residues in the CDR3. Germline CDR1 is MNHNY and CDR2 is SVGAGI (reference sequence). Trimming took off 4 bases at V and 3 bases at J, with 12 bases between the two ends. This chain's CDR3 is CASSSTLGYTEAFF. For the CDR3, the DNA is TGTGCCAGCAGTTCTACTTTGGGGTACACTGAAGCTTTCTTT.

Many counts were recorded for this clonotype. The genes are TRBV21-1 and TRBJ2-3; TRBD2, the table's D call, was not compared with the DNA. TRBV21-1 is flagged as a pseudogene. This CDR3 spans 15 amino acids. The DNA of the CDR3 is TGTGCCAGCAGCCACGGGAGGCCTAGCACAGATACGCAGTATTTT. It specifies CASSHGRPSTDTQYF.

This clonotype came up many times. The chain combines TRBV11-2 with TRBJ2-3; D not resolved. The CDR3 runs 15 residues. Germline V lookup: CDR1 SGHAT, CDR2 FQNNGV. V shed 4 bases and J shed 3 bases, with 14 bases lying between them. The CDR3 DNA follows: TGTGCCAGCAGCTCCATCCAAAAGAGTACAGATACGCAGTATTTT. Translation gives CASSSIQKSTDTQYF.